This T cell receptor (beta chain) was identified in a study of T-cell reconstitution after alpha-beta-depleted transplantation in children. For TCRbeta, the library was prepared with unique molecular identifiers. TCRdb independently ran MiXCR on the PCR reads; one entry per CDR3 protein. Counted here are 900,000 or so distinct CDR3 sequences, about 15% occurring once; the ten biggest clones make up around 5%. The clonotype comes from a male patient younger than 18 who had a stem cell transplant for acute lymphoblastic leukemia, so the T cells may come from the graft donor. The specimen comprised PBMCs, mostly from graft donor cells, sampled 360 days after TCRalphabeta/CD19-depleted stem cell transplant.

The CDR3: CASSGYSPSYEQYF. DNA of the CDR3: TGTGCCAGTAGTGGTTATTCGCCTAGCTACGAGCAGTACTTC. This sequence joins TRBV19 and TRBJ2-7; no reliable D call. The germline V gene has CDR1 LNHDA and CDR2 SQIVND (reference sequence). Trimming stripped 5 bases from V and 3 bases from J, with 14 bases between. The CDR3 is 14 amino acids.